This T cell receptor beta chain is from a study of blood T cells in healthy people across ages. Turning to the study itself: T cells yielded about one barcoded beta molecule per two cells through template switching. Study-wide points: TCR beta diversity tracked closely with naive T cell percentage.

A second PCR of about 7 to 12 cycles used a sample-barcoded 5' primer and a J-beta primer mix. TCRdb re-called the 5' RACE reads with MiXCR, one entry per CDR3 protein. The sample contains hundreds of thousands of distinct CDR3 sequences, approximately 44% of which appear only once. As for this clonotype: Its target is not known.

Germline CDR1 MNHNS, CDR2 SASEGT. V shed 5 bases, J shed 13 bases, and the junction held 12 bases outside the gene matches. The CDR3 sequence is 15 residues long. Researchers collected roughly 9.8 milliliters of peripheral blood from every single donor. The V gene is TRBV6-1, the J gene TRBJ2-3; 13 bases align to TRBD2. The receptor was isolated from a man aged 55-75 years in good health. The sequenced sample consisted of blood. CDR3 sequence (DNA): TGTGCCAGCAGTTCCGGGACTAGCGGGGCACCCATCAAGTATTTT. Encoded protein: CASSSGTSGAPIKYF.